This T cell receptor beta chain was recorded in a study of control samples from healthy donors and cancer patients. The CDR3 is 17 residues long. CDR1 SGHTA and CDR2 FQGNSA come from the germline V gene. The V segment lost 0 bases and the J segment 1 base; nucleotides outside the gene matches: 2. The repertoire was sequenced with immunoSEQ multiplex PCR; TCRdb's copy has only in-frame clones and lacks some. The sample shows about 120,000 clones, 85% to 90% of them seen only once. This clone came up once. Material: PBMCs. The chain employs TRBV7-2 and TRBJ2-1, with 11 bases fitting TRBD1. This TCR was recovered from a woman aged 55-69 years with lung cancer. The CDR3: CASSLAGTGGSYNEQFF. CDR3 DNA sequence: TGTGCCAGCAGCTTAGCCGGGACAGGGGGTTCCTACAATGAGCAGTTCTTC.